The rows below give T cell receptor beta chains drawn from one sample of a study of blood T cell repertoires in COVID-19. The data were produced by immunoSEQ multiplex PCR, yet TCRdb's version contains in-frame clones alone and is incomplete. The sample has tens of thousands of clones, 79% seen once. Sequenced sample: peripheral blood. The receptors shown here come from a woman at least 80 years old with active or convalescent COVID-19. Both conserved end residues are part of each CDR3. D genes are given only for firm matches. Rows give clone size only sometimes, using once, few, many, or a class for an expanded clone.

TRBD1,few,15,TRBJ2-5,TRBV14,TGTGCCAGCAGCCAATACAGGGGGATACAAGAGACCCAGTACTTC,CASSQYRGIQETQYF
.,.,19,TRBJ2-1,TRBV24-1,TGTGCCACCAGTGATTCACCCCGGGCAGGAGGACCCCTCTACAATGAGCAGTTCTTC,CATSDSPRAGGPLYNEQFF
.,once,12,TRBJ1-5,TRBV6-5,TGTGCCAGCAACCAGGTCGGACAGCCCCAGCATTTT,CASNQVGQPQHF
.,.,17,TRBJ1-4,TRBV27,TGTGCCAGCAGTTATGAATCCATCCCGAGGGGGGGTGAAAAACTGTTTTTT,CASSYESIPRGGEKLFF
TRBD2,.,15,TRBJ2-2,TRBV19,TGTGCCAGTATTAGGAGCGGGAGCCCTAAAGGGGAGCTGTTTTTT,CASIRSGSPKGELFF
.,few,14,TRBJ2-7,TRBV15,TGTGCCACCAGCAGACAGGGGTGGGTCGGCGAGCAGTACTTC,CATSRQGWVGEQYF
.,.,13,TRBJ1-5,TRBV12-3/TRBV12-4,TGTGCCAGCCTCCAAGGGGGCAATCAGCCCCAGCATTTT,CASLQGGNQPQHF
.,.,14,TRBJ1-4,TRBV5-1,TGCGCCAGCAGCACTGGACAGCCTAATGAAAAACTGTTTTTT,CASSTGQPNEKLFF
.,.,13,TRBJ1-1,TRBV5-1,TGCGCCAGCAGCCATGGGACTACTGCCGAAGCTTTCTTT,CASSHGTTAEAFF
.,.,16,TRBJ1-1,TRBV6-1,TGTGCCAGCATTGACGCCGTCTTTACGGGGAACACTGAAGCTTTCTTT,CASIDAVFTGNTEAFF
.,.,13,TRBJ1-6,TRBV2,TGTGCCACCCCCGGGACATCAAAGTCACCCCTCCACTTT,CATPGTSKSPLHF
TRBD1,.,13,TRBJ2-5,TRBV5-3,TGTGCCAGAGGTCCAGGGGGCGCGGAGACCCAGTACTTC,CARGPGGAETQYF
.,.,14,TRBJ2-3,TRBV5-1,TGCGCCAGCAGCTTGGGGGCAGACACAGATACGCAGTATTTT,CASSLGADTDTQYF
TRBD1,.,15,TRBJ2-7,TRBV6-5,TGTGCCAGCAGTCCAAGGGAGACAGGGGCCTACGAGCAGTACTTC,CASSPRETGAYEQYF
TRBD2,.,17,TRBJ2-3,TRBV7-2,TGTGCCAGCAGCTTAGATGTAGCGGGGGGGCCATCAGATACGCAGTATTTT,CASSLDVAGGPSDTQYF
TRBD1,.,15,TRBJ1-5,TRBV3-1/TRBV3-2,TGTGCCAGCAGCCGAGACAGGGGACAGAATCAGCCCCAGCATTTT,CASSRDRGQNQPQHF
TRBD1,few,17,TRBJ1-5,TRBV2,TGTGCCAGCAGTGCCTGGACAGGGAGATATAGCAATCAGCCCCAGCATTTT,CASSAWTGRYSNQPQHF
TRBD2,once,14,TRBJ2-3,TRBV24-1,TGTGCCACCTCTAGCGGGGAGAGTACAGATACGCAGTATTTT,CATSSGESTDTQYF
.,.,14,TRBJ2-3,TRBV25-1,TGTGCCAGCAGTGGGAGGGTGCAGCCGGATACGCAGTATTTT,CASSGRVQPDTQYF
.,.,15,TRBJ1-3,TRBV7-9,TGTGCCAGCAGCTTAGGGGACTTGAGTGGAAACACCATATATTTT,CASSLGDLSGNTIYF
TRBD1,.,16,TRBJ2-5,TRBV5-6,TGTGCCAGCAGCTTGGGGGGCGACAGGGGGTTTGAGACCCAGTACTTC,CASSLGGDRGFETQYF